One sample yielded the 17 T cell receptor beta chains listed below, sequenced in a study of blood T cell repertoires in COVID-19. Profiled with immunoSEQ multiplex PCR; TCRdb holds only in-frame clones, not every one. The table lists about 100,000 clones, about 91% of them singletons. The sample taken for sequencing was peripheral blood. The origin of the receptors is a human donor in a cohort sampled during active COVID-19.

This chain uses TRBV27 with TRBJ2-7; TRBD1 might be the D (6 bases). V was trimmed by 5 bases and J by 6 bases, leaving 17 bases between them. CDR1 is MNHEY, CDR2 SMNVEV, per germline (reference sequence). The CDR3 sequence is 14 residues long. DNA of the CDR3: TGTGCCAGCAGTCCGGGACATAAAATCATCGAGCAGTACTTC. It is translated as CASSPGHKIIEQYF.

A word on this clone: Within the sample, other DNA sequences also encode this same CDR3. This chain links TRBV5-1 with TRBJ1-1; D is uncertain. The CDR3 is made up of 14 amino acids. The V gene lost 2 bases and the J gene lost 2 bases, with 10 bases spanning the gap. Germline loops: CDR1 SGHRS, CDR2 YFSETQ. CDR3 protein: CASSLSGLNTEAFF. The CDR3 nucleotides read TGCGCCAGCAGCTTAAGCGGTTTAAACACTGAAGCTTTCTTT.

The chain recombines TRBV7-2 with TRBJ2-3, with 12 nucleotides matching TRBD2. The CDR3 is 15 residues long. Unmatched junction bases numbered 4, after V lost 6 bases and J lost 3 bases. CDR1 is SGHTA and CDR2 is FQGNSA in the germline V gene. CDR3 in amino acids: CASRSSGRETDTQYF. The CDR3 region has the DNA TGTGCCAGCAGATCTAGCGGGAGGGAGACAGATACGCAGTATTTT.

V gene TRBV19 combines with J gene TRBJ2-7, with 11 nucleotides matching TRBD2. Germline lookup yields CDR1 LNHDA and CDR2 SQIVND (reference sequence). Unmatched junction bases numbered 15, after V lost 6 bases and J lost 2 bases. The CDR3 contains 18 residues. In DNA, the CDR3 is TGTGCCAGTAGCACAGCTCTAGCGGGAGGATCTAAACCCTACGAGCAGTACTTC. Translation: CASSTALAGGSKPYEQYF. Full variable domain (remainder filled in from reference TRBV19 and TRBJ2-7): DGGITQSPKYLFRKEGQNVTLSCEQNLNHDAMYWYRQDPGQGLRLIYYSQIVNDFQKGDIAEGYSVSREKKESFPLTVTSAQKNPTAFYLCASSTALAGGSKPYEQYFGPGTRLTVT.

V gene TRBV2 combines with J gene TRBJ1-6, with D tentatively TRBD1 (6 bases). Germline lookup yields CDR1 SNHLY and CDR2 FYNNEI. The CDR3 is 16 amino acids. Trimming shortened V by 3 bases and J by 9 bases, and 18 bases separated the two germline ends. The CDR3 loop is CASSEQTGRLGSPLHF. Here the CDR3 DNA reads TGTGCCAGCAGTGAGCAAACAGGGCGGTTAGGTTCACCCCTCCACTTT.

The chain is built from TRBV6-5 and TRBJ2-7, with TRBD2 matching 8 bases. The CDR3 extends over 15 amino acids. Germline loops: CDR1 MNHEY, CDR2 SVGAGI. The ends lost 8 bases at V and 0 bases at J; junction bases unmatched: 9. For the CDR3, the DNA is TGTGCCAGCCAACGCGAGCGGGAGAACTCCTACGAGCAGTACTTC. This codes for CASQRERENSYEQYF.

The chain recombines TRBV5-1 with TRBJ1-3; 9 nucleotides agree with TRBD1. The V gene's germline CDR1 is SGHRS and CDR2 YFSETQ. V lost 0 bases to trimming and J lost 2 bases; unmatched junction nucleotides: 0. The CDR3 spans 15 residues. The CDR3 bases are TGCGCCAGCAGCTTGGGACAGGGGGCTGGAAACACCATATATTTT. It is translated as CASSLGQGAGNTIYF.

The genes are TRBV2 and TRBJ2-1; 16 bases match TRBD2. The CDR3 is 17 amino acids. The V gene end was trimmed by 5 bases and the J gene end by 4 bases; junction bases not matched to a gene: 5. CDR1 is SNHLY and CDR2 is FYNNEI in the germline V gene. The CDR3 region is CASSPGLAGGKYNEQFF. The CDR3 DNA is TGTGCCAGCAGTCCGGGACTAGCGGGAGGGAAATACAATGAGCAGTTCTTC.

The V gene is TRBV9, the J gene TRBJ2-1; 11 bases map to TRBD2. Germline-derived CDR1 and CDR2 are SGDLS and YYNGEE. Trimming at V came to 3 bases and at J to 7 bases, leaving 21 bases not matched to a gene. The CDR3 contains 20 residues. The CDR3 spells CASSAGQTSGIPLNWNEQFF. The CDR3 bases are TGTGCCAGCAGCGCGGGGCAGACTAGCGGGATACCCCTCAATTGGAATGAGCAGTTCTTC.

This chain's CDR3 is CASSGPGTSGPQKTQYF. The CDR3 nucleotides are TGTGCCAGCAGTGGTCCCGGGACTAGCGGACCTCAAAAGACCCAGTACTTC. V is TRBV2 and J is TRBJ2-5; TRBD2 matches at 11 bases. This CDR3 spans 17 amino acids. V dropped 4 bases and J dropped 6; count of bases not matched to a gene: 13. Germline loops: CDR1 SNHLY, CDR2 FYNNEI. Supplemented by reference TRBV2 and TRBJ2-5, the full variable domain reads EPEVTQTPSHQVTQMGQEVILRCVPISNHLYFYWYRQILGQKVEFLVSFYNNEISEKSEIFDDQFSVERPDGSNFTLKIRSTKLEDSAMYFCASSGPGTSGPQKTQYFGPGTRLLVL.

The CDR3 DNA reads as TGTGCCAGCAGTGTTTATGGACAGGGACGTTACGAGCAGTACTTC. Its translation: CASSVYGQGRYEQYF. The chain employs TRBV28 and TRBJ2-7; 8 nucleotides align to TRBD1. Germline values: CDR1 MDHEN, CDR2 SYDVKM. Trimming at V came to 5 bases and at J to 4 bases, leaving 10 bases not matched to a gene. The CDR3 runs to 15 residues.

The chain couples TRBV5-1 to TRBJ2-6; D is ambiguous. This CDR3 has 19 residues. The germline V and J ends were trimmed by 3 bases and 2 bases, with 21 bases remaining between them. Germline-derived CDR1 and CDR2 are SGHRS and YFSETQ. The CDR3 sequence is CASSWAPIQDRTGANVLTF. CDR3 in DNA: TGCGCCAGCAGCTGGGCCCCCATCCAAGATCGCACTGGGGCCAACGTCCTGACTTTC. Complete variable domain (other parts from reference TRBV5-1 and TRBJ2-6): KAGVTQTPRYLIKTRGQQVTLSCSPISGHRSVSWYQQTPGQGLQFLFEYFSETQRNKGNFPGRFSGRQFSNSRSEMNVSTLELGDSALYLCASSWAPIQDRTGANVLTFGAGSRLTVL.

The gene calls are TRBV2 and TRBJ1-1; weak D call: TRBD1 (5 bases). CDR1 and CDR2 from the germline V gene are SNHLY and FYNNEI. Between the trimmed V and J ends, which lost 6 bases and 0 bases, there was a span of 8 bases. The CDR3 is made up of 13 amino acids. The CDR3 nucleotides are TGTGCCAGCAGGGGACTGATGAACACTGAAGCTTTCTTT. Protein sequence: CASRGLMNTEAFF.

The J gene is TRBJ2-5, the V gene TRBV14; D perhaps matches TRBD1 (6 bases). This CDR3 region has 17 residues. The germline V and J ends were trimmed by 0 bases and 2 bases, with 16 bases remaining between them. Germline loops: CDR1 SGHDN, CDR2 FVKESK. CDR3 loop: CASSQEGLGAPQETQYF. CDR3 in DNA: TGTGCCAGCAGCCAAGAAGGCCTGGGGGCCCCACAAGAGACCCAGTACTTC.

The chain uses TRBV19 and TRBJ1-2, with D possibly TRBD1 on 5 matching bases. With 7 bases removed from V and 2 bases from J, the gap between germline ends came to 32 bases. The V gene's germline CDR1 is LNHDA and CDR2 SQIVND (reference sequence). This CDR3 is 20 amino acids long. This CDR3 reads CASIPPGWPRNPDSNYGYTF. Written as DNA, the CDR3 is TGTGCCAGTATCCCTCCCGGGTGGCCCCGTAATCCCGACAGCAACTATGGCTACACCTTC.

J is TRBJ1-6 and V is TRBV5-6, with D possibly matching TRBD1 (6 bases). The germline CDR1 and CDR2 sequences are SGHDT and YYEEEE. Trimming took 3 bases from V and 3 from J, leaving 19 bases between them. The CDR3 is made up of 18 amino acids. The CDR3 coding sequence is TGTGCCAGCAGCTCGGCCGGGGGGGCCCTGCTCTATAATTCACCCCTCCACTTT. Its protein is CASSSAGGALLYNSPLHF. Looking up the rest from reference TRBV5-6 and TRBJ1-6 gives the full variable domain: DAGVTQSPTHLIKTRGQQVTLRCSPKSGHDTVSWYQQALGQGPQFIFQYYEEEERQRGNFPDRFSGHQFPNYSSELNVNALLLGDSALYLCASSSAGGALLYNSPLHFGNGTRLTVT.

The rearrangement joins TRBV6-5 to TRBJ2-5, with 7 bases that match TRBD1. The CDR3 has 13 residues. V trimming: 6 bases; J trimming: 2 bases; junction bases outside the gene matches: 3. Germline V CDR1 and CDR2: MNHEY, SVGAGI. This chain's CDR3 is CASSGTEQETQYF. CDR3 DNA sequence: TGTGCCAGCAGCGGGACAGAACAAGAGACCCAGTACTTC.